By sample share, the clone carrying this T cell receptor beta chain is medium-sized (0.01 to 0.1%). Time point given: sample taken at primary tumor resection. TCRdb re-derived calls from the 5' RACE reads in MiXCR, one entry per CDR3 protein. This table holds roughly 10,000 distinct CDR3 sequences, less than 4.5% found once. This record comes from a study of spatial heterogeneity in lung cancer. Trimming pared 6 bases from V and 5 bases from J, leaving 16 bases between. CDR1 SQVTM and CDR2 ANQGSEA come from the germline V gene. CDR3 length: 13 amino acids. This clonotype was sampled from a female donor with early-stage non-small cell lung cancer. Sequencing used PBMCs, obtained at surgery. The rearrangement joins TRBV29-1 to TRBJ1-2; possibly TRBD1 for D (6 bases). CDR3 region: CSVYGPQGYGYTF. For the CDR3, the DNA is TGCAGCGTCTATGGCCCCCAGGGGTATGGCTACACCTTC.